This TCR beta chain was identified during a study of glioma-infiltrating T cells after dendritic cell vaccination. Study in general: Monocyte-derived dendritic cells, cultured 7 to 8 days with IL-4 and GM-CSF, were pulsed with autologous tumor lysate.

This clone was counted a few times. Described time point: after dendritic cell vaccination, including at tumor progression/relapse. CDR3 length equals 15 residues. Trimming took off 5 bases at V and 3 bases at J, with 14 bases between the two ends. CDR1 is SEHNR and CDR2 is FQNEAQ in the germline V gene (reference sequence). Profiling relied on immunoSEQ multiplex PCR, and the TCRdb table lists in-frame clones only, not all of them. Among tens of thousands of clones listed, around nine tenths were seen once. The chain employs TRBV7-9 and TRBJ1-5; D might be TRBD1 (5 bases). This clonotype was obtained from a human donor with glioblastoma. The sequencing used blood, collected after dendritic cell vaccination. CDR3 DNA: TGTGCCAGCAGCAAAACGGACACATACAATCAGCCCCAGCATTTT. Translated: CASSKTDTYNQPQHF. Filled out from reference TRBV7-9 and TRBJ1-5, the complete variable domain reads DTGVSQNPRHKITKRGQNVTFRCDPISEHNRLYWYRQTLGQGPEFLTYFQNEAQLEKSRLLSDRFSAERPKGSFSTLEIQRTEQGDSAMYLCASSKTDTYNQPQHFGDGTRLSIL.